A single sample is the source of the 22 T cell receptor beta chains below, sequenced in a study of blood T cells in healthy people across ages. Primed by a sample-barcoded 5' primer and a J-beta primer mix, a second PCR proceeded for about 6 to 11 cycles. Each CDR3 protein gets one entry after TCRdb re-called the 5' RACE reads with MiXCR. This table has some 780,000 distinct CDR3 sequences, just over 55% appearing once. The sample taken for sequencing was blood. Receptors were obtained from a man in his forties or fifties in good health.

This clonotype was observed a few times. The chain joins TRBV25-1 to TRBJ2-7; 7 bases map to TRBD1. CDR1 MGHDK and CDR2 SYGVNS come from the germline V gene. Losses at the gene ends were 3 bases for V and 2 bases for J; bases not matched to a gene: 4. This CDR3 region has 14 residues. In nucleotides, the CDR3 is TGTGCCAGCAGTGACTTACAGGGGACCTACGAGCAGTACTTC. It codes for CASSDLQGTYEQYF.

This chain uses TRBV27 with TRBJ2-4; 7 bases map to TRBD1. Germline CDR1 MNHEY, CDR2 SMNVEV (reference sequence). The CDR3 spans 15 residues. J was trimmed by 8 bases and V by 6 bases; bases with no gene match: 13. The CDR3 DNA follows: TGTGCCAGCAGGACTATTAGGGACAGAGATGACATTCAGTACTTC. It specifies CASRTIRDRDDIQYF.

The V call is TRBV3-1, the J call TRBJ2-3, with D possibly matching TRBD2 (6 bases). Germline V gives CDR1 LGHDT, CDR2 YNNKEL (reference sequence). CDR3 length: 17 amino acids. Trimming took 4 bases from V and 1 from J, leaving 18 bases between them. CDR3 in DNA: TGTGCCAGCAGCCCCGCAGGCGGGGCCCTCCGCACAGATACGCAGTATTTT. It translates to CASSPAGGALRTDTQYF.

The gene calls are TRBV4-3 and TRBJ2-7; 10 bases map to TRBD1. Germline V gene data show CDR1 as LGHNA and CDR2 as YSLEER. The trim removed 0 bases at V and 7 bases at J, leaving 6 bases unmatched. The CDR3 has 15 residues. The CDR3 protein is CASSQDDRGRREQYF. The CDR3, as DNA: TGCGCCAGCAGCCAAGATGACAGGGGGCGCCGGGAGCAGTACTTC.

The chain carries TRBV7-8 and TRBJ1-6, with D possibly TRBD1 on 5 matching bases. V was shortened by 1 base and J by 6 bases, with 13 bases between the two germline ends. The CDR3 is 16 amino acids. Germline V gene sequence: CDR1 SGHVS, CDR2 FQNEAQ. The CDR3 loop reads CASSLGPAGGNSPLHF. CDR3 nucleotides: TGTGCCAGCAGCTTAGGGCCCGCCGGGGGTAATTCACCCCTCCACTTT.

This chain uses TRBV9 with TRBJ1-2; TRBD1 matches 8 bases. V dropped 3 bases and J dropped 3; count of bases not matched to a gene: 10. Germline values: CDR1 SGDLS, CDR2 YYNGEE. The CDR3 spans 16 residues. CDR3 nucleotide sequence: TGTGCCAGCAGCGGCTATTGGACAGGGATTCACTATGGCTACACCTTC. Protein: CASSGYWTGIHYGYTF.

The chain carries TRBV18 and TRBJ2-4; the D gene could be TRBD1 or TRBD2 (5 bases each). CDR3 length: 14 residues. The germline V gene encodes CDR1 KGHSH and CDR2 LQKENI. The V end was cut by 3 bases, the J end by 13 bases, with 19 bases between. CDR3 residues: CASSPLQRDGAQYF. CDR3 sequence (DNA): TGTGCCAGCTCACCTCTACAACGGGACGGGGCCCAGTACTTC.

The chain uses TRBV7-2 and TRBJ2-7; 7 positions match TRBD1. The germline gives CDR1 SGHTA, CDR2 FQGNSA. The V gene end was trimmed by 5 bases and the J gene end by 4 bases; junction bases not matched to a gene: 11. The length of the CDR3 is 15 residues. The CDR3 DNA is TGTGCCAGCAGCCTATCCCCCCAGGGGGTATACGAGCAGTACTTC. Translating it yields CASSLSPQGVYEQYF.

The CDR3 protein is CASSVASLNYGYTF. The DNA of the CDR3 is TGTGCCAGCAGCGTTGCCAGTCTTAACTATGGCTACACCTTC. The V and J genes are TRBV9 and TRBJ1-2; D unresolved. The V gene lost 2 bases and the J gene lost 1 base, with 9 bases spanning the gap. CDR3 size: 14 residues. The V gene's germline CDR1 is SGDLS and CDR2 YYNGEE.

The CDR3 DNA sequence: TGCAGTGCTAGAGGGCTAGAATTGCCTGGCTACACCTTC. It is translated as CSARGLELPGYTF. The chain recombines TRBV20-1 with TRBJ1-2; no firm D call. The germline CDR1 and CDR2 sequences are DFQATT and SNEGSKA (reference sequence). Between the trimmed V and J ends, which lost 1 base and 7 bases, there was a span of 13 bases. The CDR3 extends over 13 amino acids.

This chain connects TRBV7-3 to TRBJ2-1; tentative D call: TRBD1 (6 bases). The end of the DNA fits TRBJ2-7 better, so the J call may be wrong. Germline V gene data show CDR1 as SGHTA and CDR2 as FQGTGA. CDR3 length: 13 residues. This chain's CDR3 is CAIQYRDAYEQYF. CDR3 sequence (DNA): TGTGCCATACAATACAGGGATGCGTACGAGCAGTACTTC.

This chain links TRBV4-1 with TRBJ1-5; D not certain. The germline V and J ends were trimmed by 6 bases and 0 bases, with 6 bases remaining between them. Germline CDR1 and CDR2: MGHRA and YSYEKL. The CDR3 covers 13 residues. CDR3 sequence reads: CASSTPSNQPQHF. The DNA for the CDR3 is TGCGCCAGCAGTACCCCTAGCAATCAGCCCCAGCATTTT.

This chain joins TRBV5-1 and TRBJ1-1; no clear D gene. Germline-derived CDR1 and CDR2 are SGHRS and YFSETQ. Trimming stripped 0 bases from V and 1 base from J, with 13 bases between. The CDR3 runs 16 residues. The CDR3 region has the DNA TGCGCCAGCAGCTTGGCCGTAAGAGAGCAGAACACTGAAGCTTTCTTT. It translates to CASSLAVREQNTEAFF.

This chain connects TRBV7-2 to TRBJ2-7, with D maybe TRBD2 (5 bases). V shed 5 bases and J shed 4 bases, with 12 bases lying between them. Per the germline V gene, CDR1 is SGHTA and CDR2 is FQGNSA. The length of the CDR3 is 13 residues. The CDR3 loop is CASSVGAAYEQYF. CDR3 bases: TGTGCCAGCAGCGTTGGAGCGGCGTACGAGCAGTACTTC.

This clonotype has only a few counts. This chain uses TRBV29-1 with TRBJ2-7; 7 bases are shared with TRBD1. This CDR3 spans 13 amino acids. The V gene end was trimmed by 7 bases and the J gene end by 0 bases; junction bases not matched to a gene: 6. Germline V gene data show CDR1 as SQVTM and CDR2 as ANQGSEA. CDR3 DNA: TGCAGCGCCCGGACAGGACGCTCCTACGAGCAGTACTTC. This gives the protein CSARTGRSYEQYF.

The V gene is TRBV15, the J gene TRBJ1-5, with TRBD1 matching 7 bases. There are 16 residues in the CDR3. Trimming cost V 4 bases and J 1 base; bases outside gene matches: 7. Per the germline V gene, CDR1 is LNHNV and CDR2 is YYDKDF (reference sequence). CDR3 region: CATSIATGYSNQPQHF. As DNA, the CDR3 is TGTGCCACCAGCATAGCGACAGGGTACAGCAATCAGCCCCAGCATTTT.

As for this clonotype: Germline and junction disagree at one end, which may indicate a read error. The rearrangement links TRBV5-1 to TRBJ2-6, with D possibly TRBD1 on 6 matching bases. Germline CDR1 SGHRS, CDR2 YFSETQ. The CDR3 is made up of 15 amino acids. In DNA form, the CDR3 reads TGTGCCAGCAGCTGCGAGGGGGCTGGGGCCAACGTCCTGACTTTC. It yields the protein CASSCEGAGANVLTF.

There are many counts of this clonotype. The genes are TRBV7-2 and TRBJ2-5, with D perhaps matching TRBD2 (5 bases). Germline assignment: CDR1 SGHTA and CDR2 FQGNSA. Trimming stripped 3 bases from V and 2 bases from J, with 10 bases between. This CDR3 spans 14 amino acids. CDR3 coding DNA: TGTGCCAGCAGCTTGAGTGGAGGACAAGAGACCCAGTACTTC. This encodes CASSLSGGQETQYF.

This chain uses TRBV12-3 or TRBV12-4 with TRBJ2-7, with D possibly being TRBD2 (6 bases). The CDR3 totals 15 residues. V lost 6 bases to trimming and J lost 0 bases, with 15 bases between them. CDR3 nucleotide sequence: TGTGCCAGCAGAGGCGGGACTTCCGTCTCCTACGAGCAGTACTTC. Its protein is CASRGGTSVSYEQYF.

The chain has TRBV27 and TRBJ1-5; D gene ambiguous. Trimming shortened V by 8 bases and J by 5 bases, and 13 bases separated the two germline ends. Germline loops: CDR1 MNHEY, CDR2 SMNVEV (reference sequence). CDR3 length: 13 residues. CDR3 in amino acids: CASGPKTHQPQHF. For the CDR3, the DNA is TGTGCCAGCGGTCCCAAAACTCATCAGCCCCAGCATTTT.

This clonotype was counted a few times. The V and J genes are TRBV9 and TRBJ2-7, with 7 bases lining up with TRBD2. Germline CDR1 SGDLS, CDR2 YYNGEE. Losses at the gene ends were 3 bases for V and 2 bases for J; bases not matched to a gene: 8. The CDR3 runs 15 residues. This chain's CDR3 is CASSEGGSGAYEQYF. In DNA form, the CDR3 reads TGTGCCAGCAGCGAGGGCGGGAGTGGGGCCTACGAGCAGTACTTC.

J is TRBJ1-2 and V is TRBV9; 7 bases line up with TRBD1. CDR3 length: 16 amino acids. CDR1 SGDLS and CDR2 YYNGEE come from the germline V gene. V was pared by 0 bases and J by 0 bases, with 5 bases of the junction left unmatched. CDR3 bases: TGTGCCAGCAGCGTAGCAGGGGGTATAGCTAACTATGGCTACACCTTC. It yields the protein CASSVAGGIANYGYTF.